Here is one T cell receptor (beta chain) with its context. The data derive from a study of blood T cell repertoires in COVID-19. Study background: PBMCs, B-cell-depleted T cells, or T cells were the source of the cDNA or gDNA that made up the material.

Living in under 30 US areas, the participants were between roughly 18 and 89 years of age. Exposed enrollees encountered a COVID-19 case at some point within 2 weeks before study entry. Germline CDR1 SQVTM, CDR2 ANQGSEA. This CDR3 contains 18 residues. V shed 1 base, J shed 5 bases, and the junction held 16 bases outside the gene matches. Only in-frame clones appear in the TCRdb table, and some are missing; sequencing was by immunoSEQ multiplex PCR. The table includes around 150,000 clones, around 80% detected once. This sequence joins TRBV29-1 and TRBJ2-1; 8 bases are a match to TRBD2. This TCR was sampled from a man aged 70 or older who had been exposed to COVID-19. The sample taken for sequencing was PBMCs or T cells enriched from blood (not recorded which). In DNA form, the CDR3 reads TGCAGCGTTGAAGGACGGGTTTTGTTTGCGGGAGGACACAATGAGCAGTTCTTC. This encodes CSVEGRVLFAGGHNEQFF.